This T cell receptor (beta chain) comes out of a study of blood T cell repertoires in COVID-19. Study in general: Acute-phase and convalescent COVID-19 samples originated in the United States, Italy and Spain. Nucleic acid was either cDNA or gDNA, and it came from T cells, B-cell-depleted T cells, or PBMCs.

In the source study's methods: Nucleated cell number was recorded as an estimate derived from reference gene primer amplification. Clones were read by immunoSEQ multiplex PCR, and TCRdb kept only the in-frame ones, dropping some. That table is the source of V, J and clone size, and D and trimming were worked out from the DNA. Of approximately 130,000 clones listed, more than 80% were seen once; the top ten hold around 4%. The germline V and J ends were trimmed by 4 bases and 4 bases, with 16 bases remaining between them. CDR1 and CDR2 from the germline V gene are SNHLY and FYNNEI. The CDR3 contains 15 residues.

The TCR sequence derives from a human donor in a cohort sampled during active COVID-19. The chain combines TRBV2 with TRBJ1-1, with D maybe TRBD1 (6 bases). The sequencing input was peripheral blood. The DNA for the CDR3 is TGTGCCAGCAGTGGGATCGGGGGAGGGGGCACTGAAGCTTTCTTT. Protein product: CASSGIGGGGTEAFF.